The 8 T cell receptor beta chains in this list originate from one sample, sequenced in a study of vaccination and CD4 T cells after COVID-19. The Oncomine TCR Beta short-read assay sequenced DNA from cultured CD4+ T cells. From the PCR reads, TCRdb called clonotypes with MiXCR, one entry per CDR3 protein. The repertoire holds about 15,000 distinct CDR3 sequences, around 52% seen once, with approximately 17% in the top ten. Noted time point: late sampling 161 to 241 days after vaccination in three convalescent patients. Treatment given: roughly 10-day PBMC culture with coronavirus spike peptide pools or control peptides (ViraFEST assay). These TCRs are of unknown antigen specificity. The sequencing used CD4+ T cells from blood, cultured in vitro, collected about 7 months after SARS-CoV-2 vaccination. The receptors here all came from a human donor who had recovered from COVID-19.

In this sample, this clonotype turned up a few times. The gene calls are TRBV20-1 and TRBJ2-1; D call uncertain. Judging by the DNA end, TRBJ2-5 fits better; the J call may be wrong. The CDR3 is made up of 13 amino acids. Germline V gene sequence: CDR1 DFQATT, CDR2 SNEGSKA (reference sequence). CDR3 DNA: TGCAGTGCTAGTTCTGTGATCCAGGAGACCCAGTACTTC. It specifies CSASSVIQETQYF.

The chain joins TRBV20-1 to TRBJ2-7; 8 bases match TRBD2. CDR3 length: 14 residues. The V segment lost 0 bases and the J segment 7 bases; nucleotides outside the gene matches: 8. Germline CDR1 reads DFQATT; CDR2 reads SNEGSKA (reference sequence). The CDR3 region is CSARDRRGAPEQYF. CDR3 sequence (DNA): TGCAGTGCTAGAGATAGGCGGGGGGCTCCGGAGCAGTACTTC.

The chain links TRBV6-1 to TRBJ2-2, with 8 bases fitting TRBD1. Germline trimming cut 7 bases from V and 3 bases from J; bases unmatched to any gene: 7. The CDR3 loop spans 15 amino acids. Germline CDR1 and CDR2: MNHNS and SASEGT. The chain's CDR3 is CASTAEQGDTGELFF. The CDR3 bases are TGTGCCAGCACGGCGGAACAGGGGGACACCGGGGAGCTGTTTTTT.

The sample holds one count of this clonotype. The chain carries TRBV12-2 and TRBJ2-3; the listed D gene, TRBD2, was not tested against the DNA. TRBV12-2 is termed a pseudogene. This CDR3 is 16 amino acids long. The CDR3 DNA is TGTGCAAGTCGCTTGCCACTAGCGGATAGCACAGATACGCAGTATTTT. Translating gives CASRLPLADSTDTQYF.

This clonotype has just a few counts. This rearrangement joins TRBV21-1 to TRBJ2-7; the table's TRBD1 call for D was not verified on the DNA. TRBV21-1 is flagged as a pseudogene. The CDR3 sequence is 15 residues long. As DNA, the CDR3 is TGTGCCAGCAGCCCCGAGGAACCCCAGGGCTACGAGCAGTACTTT. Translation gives CASSPEEPQGYEQYF.

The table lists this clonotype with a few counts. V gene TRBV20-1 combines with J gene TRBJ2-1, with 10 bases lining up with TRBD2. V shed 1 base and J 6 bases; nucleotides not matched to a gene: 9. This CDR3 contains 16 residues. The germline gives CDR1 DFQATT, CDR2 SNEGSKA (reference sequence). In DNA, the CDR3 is TGCAGTGCTAGAGTACCCCTAGCGGGAGAGGGCAATGAGCAGTTCTTC. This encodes CSARVPLAGEGNEQFF.

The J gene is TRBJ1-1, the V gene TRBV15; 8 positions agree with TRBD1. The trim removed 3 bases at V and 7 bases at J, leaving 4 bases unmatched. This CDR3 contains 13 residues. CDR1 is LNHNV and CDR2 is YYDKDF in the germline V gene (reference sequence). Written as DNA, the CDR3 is TGTGCCACCAGCAGTGACGGACAGGGTGAAGCTTTCTTT. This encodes CATSSDGQGEAFF.

This CDR3 is CATERAGGVDTQYF. CDR3 nucleotide sequence: TGTGCCACCGAACGAGCGGGAGGGGTAGATACGCAGTATTTT. The rearrangement links TRBV6-2 or TRBV6-3 to TRBJ2-3; 10 positions match TRBD2. Unmatched junction bases numbered 9, after V lost 10 bases and J lost 5 bases. This CDR3 comprises 14 residues. Germline V gene data show CDR1 as MNHEY and CDR2 as SVGEGT.